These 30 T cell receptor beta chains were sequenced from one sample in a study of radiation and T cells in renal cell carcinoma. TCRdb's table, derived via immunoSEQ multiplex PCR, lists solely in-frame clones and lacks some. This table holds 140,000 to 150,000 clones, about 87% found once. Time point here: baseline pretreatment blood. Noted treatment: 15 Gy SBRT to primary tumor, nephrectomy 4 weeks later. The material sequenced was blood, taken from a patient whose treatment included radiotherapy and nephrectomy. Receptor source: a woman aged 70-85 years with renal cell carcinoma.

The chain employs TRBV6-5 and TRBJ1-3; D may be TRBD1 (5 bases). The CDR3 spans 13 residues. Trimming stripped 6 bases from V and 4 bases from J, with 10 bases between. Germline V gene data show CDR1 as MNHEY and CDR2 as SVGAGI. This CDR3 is CASREAGGNTIYF. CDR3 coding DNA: TGTGCCAGCAGAGAAGCAGGGGGAAACACCATATATTTT.

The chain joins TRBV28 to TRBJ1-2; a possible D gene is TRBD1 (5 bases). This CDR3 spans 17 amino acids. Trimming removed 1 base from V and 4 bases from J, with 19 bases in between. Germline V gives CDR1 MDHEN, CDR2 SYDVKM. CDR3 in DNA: TGTGCCAGCAGTTTATCGGAGTCGGCCAGGGCCGGCTATGGCTACACCTTC. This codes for CASSLSESARAGYGYTF.

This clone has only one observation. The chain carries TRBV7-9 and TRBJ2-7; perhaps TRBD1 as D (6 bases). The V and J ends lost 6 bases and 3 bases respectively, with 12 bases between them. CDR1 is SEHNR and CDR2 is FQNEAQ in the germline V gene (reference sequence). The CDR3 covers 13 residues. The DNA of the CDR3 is TGTGCCAGCAGTGCTACAGGGAGCTACGAGCAGTACTTC. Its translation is CASSATGSYEQYF.

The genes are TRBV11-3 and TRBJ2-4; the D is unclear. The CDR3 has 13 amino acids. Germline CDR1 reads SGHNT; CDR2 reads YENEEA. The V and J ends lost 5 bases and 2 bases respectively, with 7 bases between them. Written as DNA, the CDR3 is TGTGCCAGCAGCCACGACCCCAAAAACATTCAGTACTTC. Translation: CASSHDPKNIQYF. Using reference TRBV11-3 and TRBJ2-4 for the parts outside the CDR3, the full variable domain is EAGVVQSPRYKIIEKKQPVAFWCNPISGHNTLYWYLQNLGQGPELLIRYENEEAVDDSQLPKDRFSAERLKGVDSTLKIQPAELGDSAVYLCASSHDPKNIQYFGAGTRLSVL.

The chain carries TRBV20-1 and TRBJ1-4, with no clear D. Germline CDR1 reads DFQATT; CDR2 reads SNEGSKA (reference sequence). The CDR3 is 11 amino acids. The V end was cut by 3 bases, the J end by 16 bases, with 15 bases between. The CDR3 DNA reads TGCAGTGCTAGTCGGTCCTCCGACGGGTTTTTT. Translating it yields CSASRSSDGFF.

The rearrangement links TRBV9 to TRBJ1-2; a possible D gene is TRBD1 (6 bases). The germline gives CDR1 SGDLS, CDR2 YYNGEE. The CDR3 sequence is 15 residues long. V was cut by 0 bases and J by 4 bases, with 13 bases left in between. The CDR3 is CASSVEAGAFYGYTF. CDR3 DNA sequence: TGTGCCAGCAGCGTAGAGGCAGGGGCGTTCTATGGCTACACCTTC.

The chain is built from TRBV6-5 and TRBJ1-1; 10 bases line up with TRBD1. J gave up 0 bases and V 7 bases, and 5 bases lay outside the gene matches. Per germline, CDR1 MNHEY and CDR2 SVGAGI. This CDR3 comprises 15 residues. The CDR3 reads CASTKTGGLNTEAFF. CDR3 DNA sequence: TGTGCCAGCACTAAGACAGGGGGCCTGAACACTGAAGCTTTCTTT.

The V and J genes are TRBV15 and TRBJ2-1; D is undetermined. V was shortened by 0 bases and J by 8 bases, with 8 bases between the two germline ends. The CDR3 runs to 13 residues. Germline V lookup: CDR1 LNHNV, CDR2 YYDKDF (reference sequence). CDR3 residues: CATSRDKRDEQFF. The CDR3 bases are TGTGCCACCAGCAGAGACAAACGCGATGAGCAGTTCTTC.

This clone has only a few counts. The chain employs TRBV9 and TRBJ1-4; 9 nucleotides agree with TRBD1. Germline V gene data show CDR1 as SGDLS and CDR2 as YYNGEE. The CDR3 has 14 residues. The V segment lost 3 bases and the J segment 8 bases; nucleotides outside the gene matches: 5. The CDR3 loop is CASSEGQGAEKLFF. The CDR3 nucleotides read TGTGCCAGCAGCGAGGGACAGGGAGCCGAAAAACTGTTTTTT.

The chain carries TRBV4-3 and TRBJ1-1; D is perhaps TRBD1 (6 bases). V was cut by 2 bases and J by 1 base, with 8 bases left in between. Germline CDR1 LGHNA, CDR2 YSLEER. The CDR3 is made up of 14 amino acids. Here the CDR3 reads CASSQFRGNTEAFF. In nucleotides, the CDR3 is TGCGCCAGCAGCCAATTCAGGGGGAACACTGAAGCTTTCTTT.

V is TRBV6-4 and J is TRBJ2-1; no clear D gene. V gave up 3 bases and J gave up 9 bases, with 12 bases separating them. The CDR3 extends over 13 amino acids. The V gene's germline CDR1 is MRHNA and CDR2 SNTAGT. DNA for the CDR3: TGTGCCAGCAGTGAATGGGTTTTGAGTGAGCAGTTCTTC. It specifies CASSEWVLSEQFF.

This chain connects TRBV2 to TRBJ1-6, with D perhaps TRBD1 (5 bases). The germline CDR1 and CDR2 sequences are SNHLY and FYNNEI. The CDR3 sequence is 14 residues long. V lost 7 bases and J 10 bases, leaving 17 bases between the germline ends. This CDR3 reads CASTNRGGGSPLHF. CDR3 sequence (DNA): TGTGCCAGCACCAACCGAGGTGGGGGGTCACCCCTCCACTTT. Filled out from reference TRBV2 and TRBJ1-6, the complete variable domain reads EPEVTQTPSHQVTQMGQEVILRCVPISNHLYFYWYRQILGQKVEFLVSFYNNEISEKSEIFDDQFSVERPDGSNFTLKIRSTKLEDSAMYFCASTNRGGGSPLHFGNGTRLTVT.

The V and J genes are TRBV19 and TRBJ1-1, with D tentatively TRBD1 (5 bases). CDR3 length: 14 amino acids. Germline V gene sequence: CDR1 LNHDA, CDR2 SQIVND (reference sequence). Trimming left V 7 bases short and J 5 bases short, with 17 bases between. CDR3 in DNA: TGTGCCAGTATGGAGGGGCCTAGGAGAACTGAAGCTTTCTTT. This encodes CASMEGPRRTEAFF.

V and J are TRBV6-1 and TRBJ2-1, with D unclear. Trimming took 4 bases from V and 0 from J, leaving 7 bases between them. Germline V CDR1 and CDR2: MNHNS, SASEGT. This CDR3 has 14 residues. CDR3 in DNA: TGTGCCAGCAGTGCCCGGAGCTCCTACAATGAGCAGTTCTTC. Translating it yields CASSARSSYNEQFF.

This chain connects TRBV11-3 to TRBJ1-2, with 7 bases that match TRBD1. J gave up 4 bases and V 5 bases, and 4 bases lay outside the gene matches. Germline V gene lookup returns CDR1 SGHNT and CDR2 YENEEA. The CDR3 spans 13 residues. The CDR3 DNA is TGTGCCAGCAGCCAGCCAGGGGGCTATGGCTACACCTTC. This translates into CASSQPGGYGYTF. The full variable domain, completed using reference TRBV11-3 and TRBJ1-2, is EAGVVQSPRYKIIEKKQPVAFWCNPISGHNTLYWYLQNLGQGPELLIRYENEEAVDDSQLPKDRFSAERLKGVDSTLKIQPAELGDSAVYLCASSQPGGYGYTFGSGTRLTVV.

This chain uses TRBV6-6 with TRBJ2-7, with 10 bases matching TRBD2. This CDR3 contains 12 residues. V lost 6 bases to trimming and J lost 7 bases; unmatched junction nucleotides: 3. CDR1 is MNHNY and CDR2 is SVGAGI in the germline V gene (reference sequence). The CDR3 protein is CASRNSGGEQYF. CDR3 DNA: TGTGCCAGCAGAAATAGCGGGGGGGAGCAGTACTTC.

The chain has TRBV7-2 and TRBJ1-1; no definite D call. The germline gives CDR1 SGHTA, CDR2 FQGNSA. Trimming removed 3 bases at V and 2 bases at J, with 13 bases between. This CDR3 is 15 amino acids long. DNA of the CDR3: TGTGCCAGCAGCTTGACCGCTCAAAGTAACACTGAAGCTTTCTTT. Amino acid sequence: CASSLTAQSNTEAFF.

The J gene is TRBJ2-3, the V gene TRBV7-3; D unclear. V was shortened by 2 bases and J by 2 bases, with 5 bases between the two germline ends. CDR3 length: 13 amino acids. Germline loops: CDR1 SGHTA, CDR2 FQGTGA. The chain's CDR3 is CASSLGVTDTQYF. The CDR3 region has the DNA TGTGCCAGCAGCTTAGGGGTCACAGATACGCAGTATTTT.

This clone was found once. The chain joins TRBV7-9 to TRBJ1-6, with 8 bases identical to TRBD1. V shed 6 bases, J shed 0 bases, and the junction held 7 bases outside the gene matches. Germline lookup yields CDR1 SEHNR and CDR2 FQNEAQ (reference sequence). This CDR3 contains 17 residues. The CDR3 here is CASSSDRASSYNSPLHF. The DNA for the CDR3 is TGTGCCAGCAGTTCGGACAGGGCGAGCTCCTATAATTCACCCCTCCACTTT.

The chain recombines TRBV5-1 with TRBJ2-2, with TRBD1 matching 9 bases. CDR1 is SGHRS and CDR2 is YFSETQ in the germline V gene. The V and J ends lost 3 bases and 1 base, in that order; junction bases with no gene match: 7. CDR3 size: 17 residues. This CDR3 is CASSWGGTGQNTGELFF. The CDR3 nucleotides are TGCGCCAGCAGCTGGGGCGGGACAGGGCAGAACACCGGGGAGCTGTTTTTT.

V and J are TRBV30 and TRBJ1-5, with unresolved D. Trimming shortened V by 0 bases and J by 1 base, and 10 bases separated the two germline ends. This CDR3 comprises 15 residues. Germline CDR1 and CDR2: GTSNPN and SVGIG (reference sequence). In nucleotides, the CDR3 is TGTGCCTGGAGTGTACAAGGGCCCAGCAATCAGCCCCAGCATTTT. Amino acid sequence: CAWSVQGPSNQPQHF.

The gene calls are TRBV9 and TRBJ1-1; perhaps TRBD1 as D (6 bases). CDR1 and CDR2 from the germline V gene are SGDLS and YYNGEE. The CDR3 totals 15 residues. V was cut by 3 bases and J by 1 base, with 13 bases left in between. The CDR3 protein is CASSAGGTPNTEAFF. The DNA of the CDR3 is TGTGCCAGCAGCGCCGGGGGCACCCCGAACACTGAAGCTTTCTTT.

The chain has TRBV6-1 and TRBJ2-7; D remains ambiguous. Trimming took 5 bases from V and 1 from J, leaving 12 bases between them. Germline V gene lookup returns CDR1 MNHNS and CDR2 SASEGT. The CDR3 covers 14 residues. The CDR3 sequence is CASSMADLSYEQYF. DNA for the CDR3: TGTGCCAGCAGTATGGCGGACCTTTCCTACGAGCAGTACTTC.

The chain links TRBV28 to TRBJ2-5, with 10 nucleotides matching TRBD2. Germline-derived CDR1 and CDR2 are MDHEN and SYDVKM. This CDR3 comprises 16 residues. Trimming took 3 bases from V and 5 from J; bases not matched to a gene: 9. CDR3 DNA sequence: TGTGCCAGCAGTTTGGTGGTAGCGGGGGGTCAGGAGACCCAGTACTTC. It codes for CASSLVVAGGQETQYF.

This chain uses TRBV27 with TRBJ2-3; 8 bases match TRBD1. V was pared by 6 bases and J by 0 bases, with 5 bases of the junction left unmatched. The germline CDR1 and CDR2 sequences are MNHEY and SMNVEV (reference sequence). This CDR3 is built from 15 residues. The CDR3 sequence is CASSRTGISTDTQYF. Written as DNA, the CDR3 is TGTGCCAGCAGCCGGACAGGGATTAGCACAGATACGCAGTATTTT.

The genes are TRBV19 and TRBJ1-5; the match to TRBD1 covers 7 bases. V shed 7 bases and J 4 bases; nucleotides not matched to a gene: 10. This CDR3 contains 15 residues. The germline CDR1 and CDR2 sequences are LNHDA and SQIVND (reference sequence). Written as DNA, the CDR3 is TGTGCCAGTAACGCCTACAGGGGTCGAAATCAGCCCCAGCATTTT. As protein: CASNAYRGRNQPQHF. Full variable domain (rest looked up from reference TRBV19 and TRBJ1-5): DGGITQSPKYLFRKEGQNVTLSCEQNLNHDAMYWYRQDPGQGLRLIYYSQIVNDFQKGDIAEGYSVSREKKESFPLTVTSAQKNPTAFYLCASNAYRGRNQPQHFGDGTRLSIL.

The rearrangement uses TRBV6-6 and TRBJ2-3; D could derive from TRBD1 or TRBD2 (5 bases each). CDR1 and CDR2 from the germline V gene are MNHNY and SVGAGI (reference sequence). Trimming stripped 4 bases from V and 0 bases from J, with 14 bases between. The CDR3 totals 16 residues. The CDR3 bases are TGTGCCAGCAGTTCTCTCGGGACGCGCAGCACAGATACGCAGTATTTT. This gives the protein CASSSLGTRSTDTQYF.

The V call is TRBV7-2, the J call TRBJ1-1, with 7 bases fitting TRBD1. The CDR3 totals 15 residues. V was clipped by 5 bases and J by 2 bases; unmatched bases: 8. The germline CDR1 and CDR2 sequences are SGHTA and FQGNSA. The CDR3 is CASSRTGTDNTEAFF. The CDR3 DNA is TGTGCCAGCAGCCGGACCGGGACAGATAACACTGAAGCTTTCTTT.

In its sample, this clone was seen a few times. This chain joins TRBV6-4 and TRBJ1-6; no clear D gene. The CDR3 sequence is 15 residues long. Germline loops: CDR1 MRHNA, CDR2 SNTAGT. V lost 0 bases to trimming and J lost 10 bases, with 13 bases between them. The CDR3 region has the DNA TGTGCCAGCAGTGACTCGGTAGGGTCCGGGTCACCCCTCCACTTT. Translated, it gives CASSDSVGSGSPLHF.

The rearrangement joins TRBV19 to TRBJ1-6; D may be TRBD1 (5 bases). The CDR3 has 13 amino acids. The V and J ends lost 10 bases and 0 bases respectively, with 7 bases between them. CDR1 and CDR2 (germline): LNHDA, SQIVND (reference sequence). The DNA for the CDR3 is TGTGCCACAGGGAGCTCCTATAATTCACCCCTCCACTTT. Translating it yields CATGSSYNSPLHF.